This TCR beta chain was retrieved from a study of blood T cell repertoires in COVID-19. Study-wide context: Material from acute and convalescent COVID-19 was sourced from the United States, Italy and Spain. T cells, B-cell-depleted T cells, or PBMCs provided the cDNA or gDNA that served as material.

Patients of the Seattle cohort, enrolled during active infection, were followed longitudinally. As originally analysed: From reference gene primer amplification, estimates of nucleated cell counts were derived. TCRdb's table, derived via immunoSEQ multiplex PCR, lists solely in-frame clones and lacks some. V, J and clone size derive from that table, while D and trimming were established from the DNA sequence. Counted here are about 82,000 clones, around 80% occurring once; the ten biggest clones make up around 33%. The sequence was collected from a man between 60 and 75 years old with COVID-19, enrolled during active disease. Specimen: peripheral blood.

The CDR3 DNA sequence: TGTGCCAGCAGTTCACAGGGGGCGCTTGGCTACACCTTC. This codes for CASSSQGALGYTF. The rearrangement uses TRBV25-1 and TRBJ1-2; 9 nucleotides line up with TRBD1. Germline-derived CDR1 and CDR2 are MGHDK and SYGVNS. The length of the CDR3 is 13 residues. V dropped 5 bases and J dropped 7; count of bases not matched to a gene: 5.